The clone carrying this TCR beta chain was counted only a few times. Antigen unknown. The assay was immunoSEQ multiplex PCR, and TCRdb's table has in-frame clones only and misses some. Among 6,000 or so clones, approximately 26% were seen once, and the ten largest hold 8.1%. Treatment defined: randomized to nivolumab then ipilimumab (arm A) or the reverse (arm B). Patients had received no earlier DNA-damaging chemotherapy. This sample stems from a study of sequential checkpoint blockade in melanoma. Overall study context: After both sequences, patients received maintenance nivolumab. After nivolumab or ipilimumab alone, around 24 patients had week-13 rebiopsies.

J gave up 3 bases and V 0 bases, and 8 bases lay outside the gene matches. CDR3 length: 17 residues. In germline, CDR1 is MNHGY, CDR2 SAAAGT. Whole-study findings and limits: T-cell fraction and clonality followed PD-L1 and CD8+ counts, not mutational load.

Specimen: tumor tissue (inferred from file names), collected from a patient given nivolumab and ipilimumab in sequence. The genes are TRBV6-8 and TRBJ2-3; 8 bases agree with TRBD2. This receptor was identified in a human donor with melanoma. CDR3 protein: CASSYSSGSRKTDTQYF. The CDR3 DNA follows: TGTGCCAGCAGTTACTCGAGCGGGAGTAGGAAAACAGATACGCAGTATTTT.